This TCR beta chain was sequenced during a study of blood T cell repertoires in COVID-19. On the study more broadly: Nucleic acid was either cDNA or gDNA, and it came from T cells, B-cell-depleted T cells, or PBMCs.

Seattle cases were enrolled at active infection and followed longitudinally. Measured with immunoSEQ multiplex PCR; TCRdb has only the in-frame clones, and not every one. This sample has 330,000 or so clones, with roughly 87% found just once. The CDR3 covers 16 residues. V was cut by 0 bases and J by 6 bases, with 16 bases left in between. Sequenced input: peripheral blood. The rearrangement links TRBV23-1 to TRBJ2-3, with TRBD1 as a possible D gene (5 bases). TRBV23-1 is known as an ORF, though its function is uncertain. This clonotype was obtained from a young man with COVID-19, enrolled during active disease. The CDR3 nucleotides are TGCGCCAGCAGTCAATCTGGGGCCTCCGCAGCGGATACGCAGTATTTT. It specifies CASSQSGASAADTQYF.